The rows below give T cell receptor beta chains drawn from one sample of a study of T and B cells in COVID-19 patients. TCRdb redid the calling of the multiplex PCR reads with MiXCR, one entry per CDR3 protein. The data hold roughly 25,000 distinct CDR3 sequences, with approximately 29% observed a single time. The sample was blood. Receptors were obtained from a human donor who had recovered from COVID-19. Both conserved end residues are part of each CDR3. The D gene is left open where the match is weak. Expanded clones get a size class; other rows say once, few or many, or leave the size out.

d_gene: -; abundance: few; v_gene: TRBV30; j_gene: TRBJ2-5; CDR3nt: TGTGCCTGGAGCTCAGGGATGGGGAACCAAGAGACCCAGTACTTC; CDR3aa: CAWSSGMGNQETQYF
d_gene: TRBD1; abundance: many; v_gene: TRBV6-5; j_gene: TRBJ2-3; CDR3nt: TGTGCCAGCAGAGACAGGGGCACAGATACGCAGTATTTT; CDR3aa: CASRDRGTDTQYF
d_gene: -; abundance: few; v_gene: TRBV12-3/TRBV12-4; j_gene: TRBJ2-3; CDR3nt: TGTGCCAGCAGTTTAGAACAGGGCCCAGATACGCAGTATTTT; CDR3aa: CASSLEQGPDTQYF
d_gene: -; abundance: few; v_gene: TRBV6-1; j_gene: TRBJ2-1; CDR3nt: TGTGCCAGCAGTGAAGCCGGGGGCCCAACCGATGAGCAGTTCTTC; CDR3aa: CASSEAGGPTDEQFF
d_gene: TRBD1; abundance: once; v_gene: TRBV14; j_gene: TRBJ1-3; CDR3nt: TGTGCCAGCAGATCACAGGGGGCTGTCGGAAACACCATATATTTT; CDR3aa: CASRSQGAVGNTIYF
d_gene: -; abundance: few; v_gene: TRBV11-1; j_gene: TRBJ1-1; CDR3nt: TGTGCCAGCAGACCCCCGGGACACTCCAGGGGAGAAACTGAAGCTTTCTTT; CDR3aa: CASRPPGHSRGETEAFF
d_gene: -; abundance: few; v_gene: TRBV15; j_gene: TRBJ2-3; CDR3nt: TGTGCCACCAGCAGAGATCGGTACTCCACAGATACGCAGTATTTT; CDR3aa: CATSRDRYSTDTQYF
d_gene: -; abundance: -; v_gene: TRBV5-4; j_gene: TRBJ2-4; CDR3nt: TGTGCCAGCAGCCGCCCAACCGGAGGCAAAAACATTCAGTACTTC; CDR3aa: CASSRPTGGKNIQYF
d_gene: TRBD1; abundance: -; v_gene: TRBV4-3; j_gene: TRBJ2-2; CDR3nt: TGCGCCAGCAGCCAGTACAGGGGGCTATCGAACACCGGGGAGCTGTTTTTT; CDR3aa: CASSQYRGLSNTGELFF
d_gene: -; abundance: many; v_gene: TRBV6-5; j_gene: TRBJ1-2; CDR3nt: TGTGCCAGCAGTTACTCCACAGATAACTATGGCTACACCTTC; CDR3aa: CASSYSTDNYGYTF
d_gene: -; abundance: -; v_gene: TRBV18; j_gene: TRBJ1-1; CDR3nt: TGTGCCAGCTCCCGGACGAACACTGAAGCTTTCTTT; CDR3aa: CASSRTNTEAFF